The 8 T cell receptor beta chains below were found in one sample sequenced in a study of T cells in Graves' hyperthyroidism and ophthalmopathy. TCR beta CDR3 regions were amplified from RNA. The HTBI primer set drove a first-round RT-PCR of the TCR CDR3. TCRdb processed the multiplex PCR reads anew with MiXCR; each CDR3 protein has one entry. The profile shows a few hundred thousand distinct CDR3 sequences, approximately 14% of them singletons. The sequenced material came from blood. The receptors originated from a woman aged 45-59 years with Graves' hyperthyroidism that later progressed to Graves' ophthalmopathy.

The chain combines TRBV9 with TRBJ1-6; tentative D call: TRBD1 (5 bases). Trimming took 3 bases from V and 11 from J, leaving 15 bases between them. There are 14 residues in the CDR3. Looked up from germline, CDR1 is SGDLS and CDR2 is YYNGEE. The CDR3 nucleotides are TGTGCCAGCAGCGCGGGACCGGCAAAGACACCCCTCCACTTT. Translated, it gives CASSAGPAKTPLHF. The variable domain in full, with the rest retrieved from reference TRBV9 and TRBJ1-6, is DSGVTQTPKHLITATGQRVTLRCSPRSGDLSVYWYQQSLDQGLQFLIQYYNGEERAKGNILERFSAQQFPDLHSELNLSSLELGDSALYFCASSAGPAKTPLHFGNGTRLTVT.

This clonotype was detected only a few times. V is TRBV7-9 and J is TRBJ1-2, with 8 bases that match TRBD1. V was clipped by 8 bases and J by 1 base; unmatched bases: 9. The CDR3 totals 15 residues. Germline V gene data show CDR1 as SEHNR and CDR2 as FQNEAQ (reference sequence). For the CDR3, the DNA is TGTGCCAGCGAAACAGGGGGGCCCCTTAACTATGGCTACACCTTC. Translation: CASETGGPLNYGYTF.

The chain carries TRBV5-5 and TRBJ2-7; 10 bases align to TRBD1. J gave up 1 base and V 4 bases, and 8 bases lay outside the gene matches. CDR3 size: 16 residues. Germline CDR1 reads SGHKS; CDR2 reads YYEKEE (reference sequence). CDR3 bases: TGTGCCAGCAGCCCCGGGGACAGGGGTGTTTCCTACGAGCAGTACTTC. Encoded protein: CASSPGDRGVSYEQYF.

This clonotype was picked up many times. The rearrangement uses TRBV5-1 and TRBJ1-1; a possible D gene is TRBD1 (6 bases). The CDR3 spans 14 residues. Between the trimmed V and J ends, which lost 5 bases and 3 bases, there was a span of 14 bases. Germline CDR1 is SGHRS and CDR2 is YFSETQ. CDR3 sequence (DNA): TGCGCCAGCAGTTCAGGGGATTTGGACACTGAAGCTTTCTTT. It codes for CASSSGDLDTEAFF.

The chain joins TRBV28 to TRBJ2-6; D call uncertain. This CDR3 region has 16 residues. Trimming stripped 5 bases from V and 0 bases from J, with 11 bases between. Germline CDR1 MDHEN, CDR2 SYDVKM. The chain's CDR3 is CASSRARSSGANVLTF. DNA for the CDR3: TGTGCCAGCAGTCGGGCCCGGAGCTCTGGGGCCAACGTCCTGACTTTC.

This clonotype was picked up a small number of times. J is TRBJ2-7 and V is TRBV6-1; TRBD1 might be the D (6 bases). In germline, CDR1 is MNHNS, CDR2 SASEGT. V was clipped by 6 bases and J by 0 bases, with 15 bases between them. This CDR3 contains 15 residues. CDR3: CASSPGQKLSYEQYF. DNA for the CDR3: TGTGCCAGCAGCCCCGGACAGAAACTCTCCTACGAGCAGTACTTC.

The chain combines TRBV20-1 with TRBJ1-4; D is unclear. Germline CDR1 and CDR2: DFQATT and SNEGSKA (reference sequence). The CDR3 has 14 residues. The germline V and J ends were trimmed by 3 bases and 0 bases, with 8 bases remaining between them. CDR3 residues: CSASLPPTNEKLFF. Written as DNA, the CDR3 is TGCAGTGCTAGTCTTCCCCCAACTAATGAAAAACTGTTTTTT.

This clonotype was seen repeatedly, ten times or more. The chain recombines TRBV3-1 with TRBJ1-2; D gene uncertain. CDR1 is LGHDT and CDR2 is YNNKEL in the germline V gene (reference sequence). The CDR3 is made up of 17 amino acids. Between the trimmed V and J ends, which lost 0 bases and 2 bases, there was a span of 16 bases. CDR3 bases: TGTGCCAGCAGCCAAGAGAATTTTCGGAACAGAAACTATGGCTACACCTTC. Protein product: CASSQENFRNRNYGYTF.